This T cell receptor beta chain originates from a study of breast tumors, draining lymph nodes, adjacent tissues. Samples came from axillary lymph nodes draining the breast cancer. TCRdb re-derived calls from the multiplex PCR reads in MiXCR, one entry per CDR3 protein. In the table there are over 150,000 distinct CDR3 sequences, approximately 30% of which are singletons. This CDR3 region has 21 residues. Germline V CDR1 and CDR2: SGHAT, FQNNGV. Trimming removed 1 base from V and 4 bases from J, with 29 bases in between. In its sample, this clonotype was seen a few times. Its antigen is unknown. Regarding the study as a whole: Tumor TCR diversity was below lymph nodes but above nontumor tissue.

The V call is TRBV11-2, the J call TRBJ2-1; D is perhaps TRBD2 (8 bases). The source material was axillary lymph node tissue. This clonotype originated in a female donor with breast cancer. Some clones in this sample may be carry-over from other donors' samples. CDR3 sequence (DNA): TGTGCCAGCAGCTTAGCTCGTTGGACGGGGGACAGCGGGAGCAAATACAATGAGCAGTTCTTC. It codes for CASSLARWTGDSGSKYNEQFF.